These T cell receptor beta chains were read from a single sample in a study of shared clonotypes between healthy human individuals. Clones were sequenced by immunoSEQ multiplex PCR, and TCRdb holds only the in-frame ones, with some missing. The repertoire consists of about 450,000 clones, with around 79% occurring once and the leading ten covering approximately 13%. Sample: PBMCs. These receptors were collected from a woman aged 40-49 years in good health. Some clones in this sample may be carry-over from other donors' samples. CDR3s include the opening cysteine and the closing phenylalanine or tryptophan. The D gene is left open where the match is weak. Clone size, where shown, is once, few, many, or a class for clones that have expanded.

cdr3_nt: TGTGCCAGCAGCGAGAGCCTAGCCCCTGGGTATGGCTACACCTTC
cdr3_aa: CASSESLAPGYGYTF
v_call: TRBV6-1
j_call: TRBJ1-2
clone_size: once
d_call: .

cdr3_nt: TGTGCCAGCAGTTCCCGCCTGACAGGGAACACTGAAGCTTTCTTT
cdr3_aa: CASSSRLTGNTEAFF
v_call: TRBV27
j_call: TRBJ1-1
clone_size: once
d_call: .

cdr3_nt: TGTGCCAGCAGCTTGGCGCTAGCGGAATACAATGAGCAGTTCTTC
cdr3_aa: CASSLALAEYNEQFF
v_call: TRBV11-1
j_call: TRBJ2-1
clone_size: .
d_call: TRBD2

cdr3_nt: TGTGCCAGCCGGTTAGGTCGGGGCAGTCCTTGGGAAAAACTGTTTTTT
cdr3_aa: CASRLGRGSPWEKLFF
v_call: TRBV28
j_call: TRBJ1-4
clone_size: .
d_call: .

cdr3_nt: TGTGCCAGCTCAGGTCTGGGTGGCGGAGGTGCTTTCTTT
cdr3_aa: CASSGLGGGGAFF
v_call: TRBV18
j_call: TRBJ1-1
clone_size: .
d_call: .

cdr3_nt: TGTGCCAGCAGCTTGGGACCCAGACAACCCTACGAGCAGTACTTC
cdr3_aa: CASSLGPRQPYEQYF
v_call: TRBV5-8
j_call: TRBJ2-7
clone_size: .
d_call: .

cdr3_nt: TGTGCCAGCAGCTTAGGTATTCGGCGCGGGGGGTACAATGAGCAGTTCTTC
cdr3_aa: CASSLGIRRGGYNEQFF
v_call: TRBV13
j_call: TRBJ2-1
clone_size: .
d_call: TRBD2

cdr3_nt: TGTGCCAGCAAGCTAACAGGGAGTACCGAGCAGTACTTC
cdr3_aa: CASKLTGSTEQYF
v_call: TRBV6-1
j_call: TRBJ2-7
clone_size: few
d_call: .

cdr3_nt: TGTGCCAGCAGCAAATTGAAGGGGGGGCCAGGGCGCCCCGTTCCAGGGTCGGATACGCAGTATTTT
cdr3_aa: CASSKLKGGPGRPVPGSDTQYF
v_call: TRBV21-1
j_call: TRBJ2-3
clone_size: .
d_call: .

cdr3_nt: TGTGCCAGCACCTCCGGTACCTCTATTTGGATCTATGGCTACACCTTC
cdr3_aa: CASTSGTSIWIYGYTF
v_call: TRBV7-9
j_call: TRBJ1-2
clone_size: .
d_call: .

cdr3_nt: TGCGCCAGCAGCCTGGGACTAGCGGGGTACACAGATACGCAGTATTTT
cdr3_aa: CASSLGLAGYTDTQYF
v_call: TRBV5-1
j_call: TRBJ2-3
clone_size: .
d_call: TRBD2

cdr3_nt: TGTGCCAGCAGCTTAGAAGCGGGAGGATACAATGAGCAGTTCTTC
cdr3_aa: CASSLEAGGYNEQFF
v_call: TRBV11-3
j_call: TRBJ2-1
clone_size: few
d_call: TRBD2

cdr3_nt: TGTGCCAGCACCCTGAGGGGGTTGTGGGTCAATCAGCCCCAGCATTTT
cdr3_aa: CASTLRGLWVNQPQHF
v_call: TRBV28
j_call: TRBJ1-5
clone_size: .
d_call: .

cdr3_nt: TGCGCCAGCAGTGGGACTAGCGGGGCCCCCCGGGAGACCCAGTACTTC
cdr3_aa: CASSGTSGAPRETQYF
v_call: TRBV10-1
j_call: TRBJ2-5
clone_size: .
d_call: TRBD2

cdr3_nt: TGTGCCATCAGGGACCCACGTGAGGAGCAGTACTTC
cdr3_aa: CAIRDPREEQYF
v_call: TRBV10-3
j_call: TRBJ2-7
clone_size: .
d_call: .

cdr3_nt: TGTGCCAGCAGTTTGGCAGGGCCCTCCTACGAGCAGTACTTC
cdr3_aa: CASSLAGPSYEQYF
v_call: TRBV28
j_call: TRBJ2-7
clone_size: once
d_call: .

cdr3_nt: TGTGCCAGCAGGCGGGGGGAGAGCACAGATACGCAGTATTTT
cdr3_aa: CASRRGESTDTQYF
v_call: TRBV5-5
j_call: TRBJ2-3
clone_size: .
d_call: TRBD2

cdr3_nt: TGTGCCAGCAGTGAAATGAGGGGGAGTCACGAGCAGTACTTC
cdr3_aa: CASSEMRGSHEQYF
v_call: TRBV6-1
j_call: TRBJ2-7
clone_size: .
d_call: .

cdr3_nt: TGTGCCAGCAGCCAAGAGAGATACAGGGGCCGGGGCACTGAAGCTTTCTTT
cdr3_aa: CASSQERYRGRGTEAFF
v_call: TRBV14
j_call: TRBJ1-1
clone_size: .
d_call: TRBD1

cdr3_nt: TGTGCCAGCGAGGGGAGTGAAAAACTGTTTTTT
cdr3_aa: CASEGSEKLFF
v_call: TRBV28
j_call: TRBJ1-4
clone_size: once
d_call: .

cdr3_nt: TGTGCCAGCAGCTTAGAACAGATCTATGGCTACACCTTC
cdr3_aa: CASSLEQIYGYTF
v_call: TRBV7-2
j_call: TRBJ1-2
clone_size: .
d_call: .

cdr3_nt: TGTGCCATCAGCTCTTCGGGGAGCTCCTACAATGAGCAGTTCTTC
cdr3_aa: CAISSSGSSYNEQFF
v_call: TRBV10-3
j_call: TRBJ2-1
clone_size: once
d_call: .

cdr3_nt: TGCGCCAGCAGCCCTCGGGGACTAGCGGGATCATGGAATGAGCAGTTCTTC
cdr3_aa: CASSPRGLAGSWNEQFF
v_call: TRBV4-1
j_call: TRBJ2-1
clone_size: few
d_call: TRBD2

cdr3_nt: TGTGCCAGCAGCTTATTAGGGTTCAATGAGCAGTTCTTC
cdr3_aa: CASSLLGFNEQFF
v_call: TRBV7-9
j_call: TRBJ2-1
clone_size: .
d_call: .

cdr3_nt: TGTGCCTGGAGTGTAACCCCAGATACGCAGTATTTT
cdr3_aa: CAWSVTPDTQYF
v_call: TRBV30
j_call: TRBJ2-3
clone_size: few
d_call: .

cdr3_nt: TGTGCCAGTAGTATTAGTAGGGGGCTTCAGCCCCAGCATTTT
cdr3_aa: CASSISRGLQPQHF
v_call: TRBV19
j_call: TRBJ1-5
clone_size: .
d_call: TRBD1

cdr3_nt: TGTGCCGGCGGACTAGCGGAGTCCAACGAGCAGTACTTC
cdr3_aa: CAGGLAESNEQYF
v_call: TRBV2
j_call: TRBJ2-7
clone_size: .
d_call: TRBD2

cdr3_nt: TGTGCCAGCAGTTCCCTGACTAGCGGGATGAGCGGGGAGACCCAGTACTTC
cdr3_aa: CASSSLTSGMSGETQYF
v_call: TRBV28
j_call: TRBJ2-5
clone_size: .
d_call: TRBD2

cdr3_nt: TGTGCCAGCAGCTCGAGGGCTATCGAAAAACTGTTTTTT
cdr3_aa: CASSSRAIEKLFF
v_call: TRBV7-2
j_call: TRBJ1-4
clone_size: .
d_call: .

cdr3_nt: TGTGCCAGTAGTATGGGATTCGGGGGGGGTTTGGAGACCCAGTACTTC
cdr3_aa: CASSMGFGGGLETQYF
v_call: TRBV19
j_call: TRBJ2-5
clone_size: .
d_call: TRBD2

cdr3_nt: TGTGCCAGCTCGGGACAGGGCGACACTGAAGCTTTCTTT
cdr3_aa: CASSGQGDTEAFF
v_call: TRBV18
j_call: TRBJ1-1
clone_size: .
d_call: TRBD1

cdr3_nt: TGTGCCTGGAACCCTAGCACAGATACGCAGTATTTT
cdr3_aa: CAWNPSTDTQYF
v_call: TRBV30
j_call: TRBJ2-3
clone_size: .
d_call: .

cdr3_nt: TGTGCCAGCAGCTCTATCGGCAGGGGGCCGTACAATGAGCAGTTCTTC
cdr3_aa: CASSSIGRGPYNEQFF
v_call: TRBV7-9
j_call: TRBJ2-1
clone_size: .
d_call: TRBD1

cdr3_nt: TGTGCCTGGAGTGGGGAGTATGGCTACACCTTC
cdr3_aa: CAWSGEYGYTF
v_call: TRBV30
j_call: TRBJ1-2
clone_size: few
d_call: .

cdr3_nt: TGTGCCAGCAGTTCGTTGGACGGCTCTGGAAACACCATATATTTT
cdr3_aa: CASSSLDGSGNTIYF
v_call: TRBV6-5
j_call: TRBJ1-3
clone_size: few
d_call: .

cdr3_nt: TGCAGCGCCCGAAACGGGACAGGGATAAGAGGAAACAAAAACACCATATATTTT
cdr3_aa: CSARNGTGIRGNKNTIYF
v_call: TRBV29-1
j_call: TRBJ1-3
clone_size: once
d_call: TRBD1

cdr3_nt: TGTGCCAGCAGTTGGGGTTCCTTCACCGGGGAGCTGTTTTTT
cdr3_aa: CASSWGSFTGELFF
v_call: TRBV6-5
j_call: TRBJ2-2
clone_size: .
d_call: .

cdr3_nt: TGTGCCAGCAGCTTGGTGCAGGGCGGGGATGAAGCTTTCTTT
cdr3_aa: CASSLVQGGDEAFF
v_call: TRBV5-4
j_call: TRBJ1-1
clone_size: few
d_call: .

cdr3_nt: TGTGCCAGCAGGGCCCTACAGGGACCAGCCAATCAGCCCCAGCATTTT
cdr3_aa: CASRALQGPANQPQHF
v_call: TRBV13
j_call: TRBJ1-5
clone_size: .
d_call: .

cdr3_nt: TGCGCCAGCAGTACGGAGGGGCCGTACAATGAGCAGTTCTTC
cdr3_aa: CASSTEGPYNEQFF
v_call: TRBV5-1
j_call: TRBJ2-1
clone_size: .
d_call: .

cdr3_nt: TGTGCCATCACGGCAAGACGGGGCACCGGGGAGCTGTTTTTT
cdr3_aa: CAITARRGTGELFF
v_call: TRBV10-3
j_call: TRBJ2-2
clone_size: once
d_call: .

cdr3_nt: TGTGCCAGCTCACCCCGGACAGGGATGGCTGAAAAACTGTTTTTT
cdr3_aa: CASSPRTGMAEKLFF
v_call: TRBV18
j_call: TRBJ1-4
clone_size: few
d_call: TRBD1

cdr3_nt: TGTGCCAGCAGCCCTACTGGCTACGAGCAGTACTTC
cdr3_aa: CASSPTGYEQYF
v_call: TRBV11-2
j_call: TRBJ2-7
clone_size: .
d_call: .

cdr3_nt: TGCGCCAGCAGCTTGGAAGTAGGACGGAACACCGGGGAGCTGTTTTTT
cdr3_aa: CASSLEVGRNTGELFF
v_call: TRBV5-1
j_call: TRBJ2-2
clone_size: .
d_call: .

cdr3_nt: TGTGCCAGCAGAGGGGGGTGGATAACAGATACGCAGTATTTT
cdr3_aa: CASRGGWITDTQYF
v_call: TRBV28
j_call: TRBJ2-3
clone_size: .
d_call: .

cdr3_nt: TGCGCCAGCAGCTTGGCCCCGGGAGTTCATAATGAGCAGTTCTTC
cdr3_aa: CASSLAPGVHNEQFF
v_call: TRBV5-1
j_call: TRBJ2-1
clone_size: few
d_call: .

cdr3_nt: TGTGCCAGCAGCCACCCATCGGGGGCAGATACGCAGTATTTT
cdr3_aa: CASSHPSGADTQYF
v_call: TRBV14
j_call: TRBJ2-3
clone_size: .
d_call: .

cdr3_nt: TGTGCCAGCAGTACAGGGAGCCACGAGCAGTACTTC
cdr3_aa: CASSTGSHEQYF
v_call: TRBV2
j_call: TRBJ2-7
clone_size: .
d_call: .

cdr3_nt: TGTGCCAGCAGCTTAGGCAGGGACTACTATGGCTACACCTTC
cdr3_aa: CASSLGRDYYGYTF
v_call: TRBV7-8
j_call: TRBJ1-2
clone_size: few
d_call: .

cdr3_nt: TGTGCCAGCAGCATCCCCCTCAGGGGTGATAAGCAGTACTTC
cdr3_aa: CASSIPLRGDKQYF
v_call: TRBV7-6
j_call: TRBJ2-7
clone_size: once
d_call: .

cdr3_nt: TGCGCCAGCAGCAGTGACTCCTTCTACGAGCAGTACTTC
cdr3_aa: CASSSDSFYEQYF
v_call: TRBV4-1
j_call: TRBJ2-7
clone_size: .
d_call: .

cdr3_nt: TGTGCCAGTAGTCGCACACTTGTTAACTATGGCTACACCTTC
cdr3_aa: CASSRTLVNYGYTF
v_call: TRBV19
j_call: TRBJ1-2
clone_size: many
d_call: .

cdr3_nt: TGTGCCAGCAGTTTAAGCGGGCGACAAGAGACCCAGTACTTC
cdr3_aa: CASSLSGRQETQYF
v_call: TRBV28
j_call: TRBJ2-5
clone_size: .
d_call: .

cdr3_nt: TGTGCCAGCAGCCAGACAGGGTACGAGCAGTACTTC
cdr3_aa: CASSQTGYEQYF
v_call: TRBV7-9
j_call: TRBJ2-7
clone_size: few
d_call: TRBD1

cdr3_nt: TGTGCCAGCGGTGGGGGCGAGGGTTGGCCCCAGCATTTT
cdr3_aa: CASGGGEGWPQHF
v_call: TRBV2
j_call: TRBJ1-5
clone_size: .
d_call: .

cdr3_nt: TGTGCCAGCAGCTTTCCTGGCGGGAGAGGGAATGAGCAGTTCTTC
cdr3_aa: CASSFPGGRGNEQFF
v_call: TRBV7-9
j_call: TRBJ2-1
clone_size: few
d_call: TRBD2

cdr3_nt: TGTGCCTGGAGTGTGGGGCCCCGGGCGCAGCCCCAGCATTTT
cdr3_aa: CAWSVGPRAQPQHF
v_call: TRBV30
j_call: TRBJ1-5
clone_size: .
d_call: .